This TCR beta chain appears in the sequencing data of a study of OX40 agonist ivuxolimab in advanced cancers. The method was immunoSEQ multiplex PCR; TCRdb's version includes in-frame clones alone and lacks a portion of them. In the table there are 66,000 or so clones, roughly 80% of which are singletons. Germline CDR1 is LNHNV and CDR2 is YYDKDF (reference sequence). The CDR3 consists of 19 residues. V gave up 2 bases and J gave up 4 bases; unmatched junction bases: 11. Points on this clone: Its specificity is not known.

Notes on the study in general: At 0.1 to 3.0 mg/kg and by week 6, CD4+ and CD8+ T cells in the blood had expanded clonally.

This TCR derives from an adult with an advanced solid tumor such as melanoma, head and neck, liver or kidney cancer. Source: CD4+ or CD8+ T cells sorted from blood, taken in a trial of the OX40 agonist ivuxolimab. J is TRBJ2-5 and V is TRBV15, with 15 bases aligning to TRBD2. The CDR3 region is CATSRHRTSGGAVLETQYF. For the CDR3, the DNA is TGTGCCACCAGCAGACACCGGACTAGCGGGGGGGCTGTTCTAGAGACCCAGTACTTC. Full variable domain (outside the CDR3, taken from reference TRBV15 and TRBJ2-5): DAMVIQNPRYQVTQFGKPVTLSCSQTLNHNVMYWYQQKSSQAPKLLFHYYDKDFNNEADTPDNFQSRRPNTSFCFLDIRSPGLGDTAMYLCATSRHRTSGGAVLETQYFGPGTRLLVL.